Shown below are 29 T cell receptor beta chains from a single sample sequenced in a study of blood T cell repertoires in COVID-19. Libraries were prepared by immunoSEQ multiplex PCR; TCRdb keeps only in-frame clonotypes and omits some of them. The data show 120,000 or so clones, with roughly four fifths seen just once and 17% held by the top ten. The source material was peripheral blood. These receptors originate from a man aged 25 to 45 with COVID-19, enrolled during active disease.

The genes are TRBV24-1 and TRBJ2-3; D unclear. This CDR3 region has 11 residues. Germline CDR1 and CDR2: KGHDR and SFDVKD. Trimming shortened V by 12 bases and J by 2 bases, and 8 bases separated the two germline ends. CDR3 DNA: TGTGCCGTCCAGAACACAGATACGCAGTATTTT. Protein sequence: CAVQNTDTQYF.

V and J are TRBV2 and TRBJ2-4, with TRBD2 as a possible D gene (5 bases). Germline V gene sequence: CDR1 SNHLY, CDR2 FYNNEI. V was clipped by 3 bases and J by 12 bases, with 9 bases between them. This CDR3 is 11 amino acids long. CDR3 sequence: CASSDGGSQYF. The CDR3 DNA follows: TGTGCCAGCAGTGATGGCGGGTCTCAGTACTTC.

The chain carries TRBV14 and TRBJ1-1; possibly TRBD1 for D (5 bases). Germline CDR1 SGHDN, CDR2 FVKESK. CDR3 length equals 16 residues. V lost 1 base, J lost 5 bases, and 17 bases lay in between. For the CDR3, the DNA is TGTGCCAGCAGCCAAGTGGGGTTAAGGACAATAACTGAAGCTTTCTTT. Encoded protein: CASSQVGLRTITEAFF.

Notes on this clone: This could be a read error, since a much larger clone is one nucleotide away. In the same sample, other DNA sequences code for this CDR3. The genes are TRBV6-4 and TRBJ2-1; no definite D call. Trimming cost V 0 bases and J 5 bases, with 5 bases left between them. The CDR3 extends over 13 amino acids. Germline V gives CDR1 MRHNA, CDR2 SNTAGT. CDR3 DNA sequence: TGTGCCAGCAGTGACTCCGACAACAATGAGCAGTTCTTC. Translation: CASSDSDNNEQFF.

CDR3 in DNA: TGTGCCAGAGCCCGACAGGGCGAAGCTTTCTTT. This codes for CARARQGEAFF. The chain combines TRBV2 with TRBJ1-1; 7 bases are shared with TRBD1. CDR1 SNHLY and CDR2 FYNNEI come from the germline V gene. This CDR3 spans 11 amino acids. The V segment lost 9 bases and the J segment 8 bases; nucleotides outside the gene matches: 6.

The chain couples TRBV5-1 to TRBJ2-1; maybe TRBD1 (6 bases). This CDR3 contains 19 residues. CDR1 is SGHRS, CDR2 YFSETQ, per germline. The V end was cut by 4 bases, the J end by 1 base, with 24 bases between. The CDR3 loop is CASSPGRVTGRWSYNEQFF. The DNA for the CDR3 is TGCGCCAGCAGCCCGGGGCGCGTGACAGGCCGTTGGTCCTACAATGAGCAGTTCTTC.

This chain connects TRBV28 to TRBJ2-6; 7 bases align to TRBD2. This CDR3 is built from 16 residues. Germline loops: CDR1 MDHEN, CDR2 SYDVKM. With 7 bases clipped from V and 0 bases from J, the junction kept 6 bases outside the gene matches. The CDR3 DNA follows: TGTGCCAGCACGGGGTCGGGAGGCTCTGGGGCCAACGTCCTGACTTTC. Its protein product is CASTGSGGSGANVLTF.

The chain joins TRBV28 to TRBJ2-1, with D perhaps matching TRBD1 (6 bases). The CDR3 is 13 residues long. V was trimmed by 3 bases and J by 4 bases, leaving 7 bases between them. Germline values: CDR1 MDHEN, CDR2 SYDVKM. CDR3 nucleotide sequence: TGTGCCAGCAGTTTTGGGACATACAATGAGCAGTTCTTC. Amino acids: CASSFGTYNEQFF.

The CDR3 DNA is TGTGCCAGTAGTGGGACAGGGGGGACCGGGGAGCTGTTTTTT. This codes for CASSGTGGTGELFF. The rearrangement joins TRBV19 to TRBJ2-2, with 11 bases lining up with TRBD1. J gave up 5 bases and V 5 bases, and 1 base lay outside the gene matches. CDR3 length: 14 residues. CDR1 and CDR2 (germline): LNHDA, SQIVND (reference sequence).

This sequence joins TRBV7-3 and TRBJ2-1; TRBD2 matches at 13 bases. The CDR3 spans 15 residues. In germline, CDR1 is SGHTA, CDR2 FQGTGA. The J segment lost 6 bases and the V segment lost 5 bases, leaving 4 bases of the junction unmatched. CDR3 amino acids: CASSQLAGGGNEQFF. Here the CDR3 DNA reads TGTGCCAGCAGCCAACTAGCGGGAGGGGGCAATGAGCAGTTCTTC.

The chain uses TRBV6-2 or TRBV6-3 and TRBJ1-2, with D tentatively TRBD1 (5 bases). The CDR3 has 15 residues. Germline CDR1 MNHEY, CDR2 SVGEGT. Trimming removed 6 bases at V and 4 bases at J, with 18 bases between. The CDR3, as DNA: TGTGCCAGCAGCCTAGATGCTCGGGGGTCCTATGGCTACACCTTC. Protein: CASSLDARGSYGYTF.

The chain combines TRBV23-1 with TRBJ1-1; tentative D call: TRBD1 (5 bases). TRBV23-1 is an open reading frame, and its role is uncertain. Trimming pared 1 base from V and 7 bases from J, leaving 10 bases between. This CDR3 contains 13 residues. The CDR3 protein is CASSQWRQFEAFF. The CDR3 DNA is TGCGCCAGCAGTCAATGGCGACAGTTTGAAGCTTTCTTT.

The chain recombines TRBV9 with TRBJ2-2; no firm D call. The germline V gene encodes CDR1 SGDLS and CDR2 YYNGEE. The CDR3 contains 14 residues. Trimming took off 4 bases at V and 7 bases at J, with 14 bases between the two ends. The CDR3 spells CASSPVELGGELFF. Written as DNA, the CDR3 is TGTGCCAGCAGCCCTGTAGAGCTAGGCGGGGAGCTGTTTTTT.

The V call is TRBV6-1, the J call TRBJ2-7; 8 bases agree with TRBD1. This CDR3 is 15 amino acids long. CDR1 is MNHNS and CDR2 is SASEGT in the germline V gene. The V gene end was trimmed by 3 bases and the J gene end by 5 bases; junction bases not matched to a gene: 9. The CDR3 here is CASSEDTGGRNEQYF. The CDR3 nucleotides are TGTGCCAGCAGTGAGGATACAGGGGGGAGGAACGAGCAGTACTTC.

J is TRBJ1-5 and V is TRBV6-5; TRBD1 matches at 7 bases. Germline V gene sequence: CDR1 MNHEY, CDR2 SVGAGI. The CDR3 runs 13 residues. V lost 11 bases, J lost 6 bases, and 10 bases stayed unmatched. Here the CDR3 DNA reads TGTGCCGTAACAGGACAGGTTGTTCAGCCCCAGCATTTT. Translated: CAVTGQVVQPQHF.

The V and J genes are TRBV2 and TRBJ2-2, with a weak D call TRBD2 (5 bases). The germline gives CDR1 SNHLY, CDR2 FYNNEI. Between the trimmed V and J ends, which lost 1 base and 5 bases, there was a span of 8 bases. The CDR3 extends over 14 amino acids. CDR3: CASSEGGLTGELFF. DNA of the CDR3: TGTGCCAGCAGTGAAGGCGGGTTGACCGGGGAGCTGTTTTTT. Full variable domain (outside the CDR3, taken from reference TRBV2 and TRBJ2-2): EPEVTQTPSHQVTQMGQEVILRCVPISNHLYFYWYRQILGQKVEFLVSFYNNEISEKSEIFDDQFSVERPDGSNFTLKIRSTKLEDSAMYFCASSEGGLTGELFFGEGSRLTVL.

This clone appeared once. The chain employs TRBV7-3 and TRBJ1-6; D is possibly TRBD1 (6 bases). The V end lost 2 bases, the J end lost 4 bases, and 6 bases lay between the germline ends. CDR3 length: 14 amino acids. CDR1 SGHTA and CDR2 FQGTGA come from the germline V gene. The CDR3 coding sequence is TGTGCCAGCAGCTTAGGGACATATAATTCACCCCTCCACTTT. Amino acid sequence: CASSLGTYNSPLHF.

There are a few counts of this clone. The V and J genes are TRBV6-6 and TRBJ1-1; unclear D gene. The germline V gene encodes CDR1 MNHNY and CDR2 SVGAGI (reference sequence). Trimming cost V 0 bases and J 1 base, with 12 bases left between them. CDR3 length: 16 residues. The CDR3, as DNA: TGTGCCAGCAGTTACTCGCTAGAGTATAGGAACACTGAAGCTTTCTTT. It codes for CASSYSLEYRNTEAFF.

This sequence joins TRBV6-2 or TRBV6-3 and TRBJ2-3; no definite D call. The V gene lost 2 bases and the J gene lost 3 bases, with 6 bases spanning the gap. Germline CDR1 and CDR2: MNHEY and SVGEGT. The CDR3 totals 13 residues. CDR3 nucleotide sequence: TGTGCCAGCAGTTACCCTTCGACAGATACGCAGTATTTT. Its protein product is CASSYPSTDTQYF.

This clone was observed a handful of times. The CDR3: CASSEGLLPLYEQYF. In DNA form, the CDR3 reads TGCGCCAGCAGTGAAGGACTTCTACCTCTCTACGAGCAGTACTTC. The rearrangement links TRBV10-2 to TRBJ2-7; possible D gene TRBD2, 5 bases. Germline assignment: CDR1 WSHSY and CDR2 SAAADI. The CDR3 contains 15 residues. The germline V and J ends were trimmed by 3 bases and 3 bases, with 15 bases remaining between them.

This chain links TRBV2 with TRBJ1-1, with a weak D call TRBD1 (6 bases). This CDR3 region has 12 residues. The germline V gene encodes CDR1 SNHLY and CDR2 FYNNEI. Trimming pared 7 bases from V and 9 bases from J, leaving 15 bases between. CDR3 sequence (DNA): TGTGCCAGCACGACCGGGACACCTAAAGCTTTCTTT. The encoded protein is CASTTGTPKAFF.

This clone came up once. CDR3 nucleotides: TGTGCCAGCAGTTTAGGCCGAGGAAGCTACGGCTACACCTTC. Its protein product is CASSLGRGSYGYTF. V gene TRBV28 combines with J gene TRBJ1-2; D ambiguous. The germline gives CDR1 MDHEN, CDR2 SYDVKM. Trimming pared 2 bases from V and 8 bases from J, leaving 15 bases between. This CDR3 has 14 residues.

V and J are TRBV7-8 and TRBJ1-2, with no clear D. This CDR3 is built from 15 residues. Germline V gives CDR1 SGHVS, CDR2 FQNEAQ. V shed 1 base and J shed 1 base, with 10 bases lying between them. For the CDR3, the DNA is TGTGCCAGCAGCTTAGGACAAGGATATAACTATGGCTACACCTTC. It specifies CASSLGQGYNYGYTF.

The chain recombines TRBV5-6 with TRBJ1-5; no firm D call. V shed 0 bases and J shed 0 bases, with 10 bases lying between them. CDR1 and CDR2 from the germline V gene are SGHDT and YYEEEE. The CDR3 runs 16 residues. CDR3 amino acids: CASSLGHPYSNQPQHF. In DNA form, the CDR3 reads TGTGCCAGCAGCTTGGGACACCCTTATAGCAATCAGCCCCAGCATTTT.

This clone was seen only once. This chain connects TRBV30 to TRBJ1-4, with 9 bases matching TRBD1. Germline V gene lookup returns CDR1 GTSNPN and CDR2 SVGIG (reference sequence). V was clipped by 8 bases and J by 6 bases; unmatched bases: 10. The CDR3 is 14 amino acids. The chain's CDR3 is CASPQGATDEKLFF. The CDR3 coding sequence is TGTGCCAGTCCACAGGGGGCTACGGATGAAAAACTGTTTTTT.

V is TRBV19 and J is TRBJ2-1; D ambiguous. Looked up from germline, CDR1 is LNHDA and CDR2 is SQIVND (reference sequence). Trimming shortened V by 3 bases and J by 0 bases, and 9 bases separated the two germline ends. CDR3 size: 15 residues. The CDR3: CASSILLSSYNEQFF. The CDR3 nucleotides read TGTGCCAGTAGTATTCTACTGAGCTCCTACAATGAGCAGTTCTTC.

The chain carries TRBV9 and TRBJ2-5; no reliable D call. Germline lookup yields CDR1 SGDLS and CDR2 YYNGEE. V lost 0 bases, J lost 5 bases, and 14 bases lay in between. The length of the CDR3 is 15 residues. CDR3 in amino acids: CASSVATTPWETQYF. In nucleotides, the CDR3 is TGTGCCAGCAGCGTAGCTACTACCCCCTGGGAGACCCAGTACTTC.

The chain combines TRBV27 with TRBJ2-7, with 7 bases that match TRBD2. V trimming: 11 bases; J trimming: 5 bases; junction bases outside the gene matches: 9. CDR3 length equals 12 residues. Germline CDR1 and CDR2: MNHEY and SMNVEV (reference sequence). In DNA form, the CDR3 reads TGTGCCGTCAGAGCGGGAATCCACGAGCAGTACTTC. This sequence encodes CAVRAGIHEQYF.

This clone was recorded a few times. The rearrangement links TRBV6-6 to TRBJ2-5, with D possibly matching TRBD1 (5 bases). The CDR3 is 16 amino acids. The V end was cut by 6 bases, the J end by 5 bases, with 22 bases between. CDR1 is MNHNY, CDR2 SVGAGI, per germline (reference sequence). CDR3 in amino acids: CASSPTGFRVFETQYF. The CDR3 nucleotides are TGTGCCAGCAGCCCGACGGGCTTCAGGGTTTTTGAGACCCAGTACTTC.